This T cell receptor beta chain stems from a study of graft-versus-host responses after intestinal transplantation (dated by TCRdb to the early 2020s). Turning to the overall study: Multivisceral, liver-intestinal, or isolated intestinal transplants were received by the recipients. Anti-thymocyte globulin induction was given to all recipients, followed by maintenance tacrolimus and steroids for about 3 years. A peak of at least 4% donor T cells among recipient peripheral blood mononuclear cells was the definition used for donor T cell macrochimerism. Bulk TCR-beta CDR3 sequencing was used to track graft-versus-host and host-versus-graft alloreactive T cell clones in the graft, circulation and bone marrow after intestinal transplantation. To identify alloreactive clones, pre-transplant mixed lymphocyte reaction products were sequenced and then compared with unstimulated pre-transplant donor and recipient T cells. Rather than going through the commercial service, samples from three later patients were sequenced in-house on an Illumina MiSeq and processed with MiXCR. The cohort enrolled under 25 intestinal transplant recipients including one retransplant, and a few patients lacking pretransplant specimens were excluded. Broad study findings and their caveats: The relatively low number and heterogeneity of intestinal transplant patients limited the conclusions. Early after transplant, declines in HvG clones were associated with peak levels of circulating GvH clones. In the allografts of patients with donor T cell macrochimerism, GvH to HvG T cell clonal ratios were high. GvH clones were found in recipient bone marrow, and some of the GvH clones appeared earlier in ileal mucosa or blood, which is consistent with an intestinal mucosal origin.

In the first month after transplant, blood samples were collected up to 4 times, and after that at least monthly when available. Worth noting for this clone: Its antigen is still unknown. The junction departs from germline at one end; a sequencing error may be responsible. The same CDR3 can be traced to other DNA sequences in this sample.

Via the germline V gene, CDR1 is MNHNS and CDR2 SASEGT. Including cysteine and phenylalanine, the CDR3 has 15 amino acids. The sequence is cut down to CDR3 DNA, 45 bases in frame from base 1. The method was the immunoSEQ multiplex PCR assay. For most patients, genomic DNA was subjected to high-throughput TCR-beta CDR3 sequencing by Adaptive Biotechnologies. The paper's data handling went like this. TCR sequencing data were retrieved from Adaptive's ImmunoSEQ software for some 19 patients, whereas three other patients were processed with MiXCR and VDJtools. CDR3 nucleotide sequences shared by donor and recipient were removed because the origin of these sequences could not be assigned. To be classed as alloreactive, a clone needed at least 2-fold expansion over unstimulated cells and a minimum CFSE-low frequency of 0.002% (template counts) or 0.001% (read counts). A clone was considered mappable if detected in the sequenced pre-transplant spleen, lymph node, or MLR CFSE-low populations of the donor or recipient. The cumulative frequency of alloreactive clones was calculated as a percentage of all sequences, weighted by copy number. The table was pulled from immuneACCESS by TCRdb, which kept in-frame rearrangements only. Such tables lose some clones; where checked, under half of the loss comes from unresolved V genes, and the rest has no known cause. V, J and clone size were drawn from that table, and D and trimming were deduced from the DNA. The sample records approximately 74,000 clones, roughly 90% of which are singletons. The ten largest clonotypes hold approximately 0.73% of the sample.

Specimen: PBMCs, collected 98 days after intestinal transplantation. The chain employs TRBV6-1 and TRBJ1-3; the D gene cannot be named for sure. The sequence came from a human patient who received an intestinal transplant, so some T cells may come from the graft donor. In nucleotide form, the sequence is TGTGCCAGTAGTGAAGCTGTGGTTGGAGGAAACACCATATATTTT. It translates to CASSEAVVGGNTIYF.